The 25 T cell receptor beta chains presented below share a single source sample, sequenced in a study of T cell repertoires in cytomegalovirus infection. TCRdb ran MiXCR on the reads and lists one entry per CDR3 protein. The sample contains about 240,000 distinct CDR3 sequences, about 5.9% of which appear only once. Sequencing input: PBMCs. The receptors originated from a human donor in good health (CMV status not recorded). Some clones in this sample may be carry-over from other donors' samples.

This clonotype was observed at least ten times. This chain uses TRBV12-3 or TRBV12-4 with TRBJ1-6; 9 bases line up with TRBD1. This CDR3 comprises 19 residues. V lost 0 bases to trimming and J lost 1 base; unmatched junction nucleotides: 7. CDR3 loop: CASSLAGFGQGSYNSPLHF. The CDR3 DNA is TGTGCCAGCAGTTTAGCGGGGTTCGGACAGGGGTCCTATAATTCACCCCTCCACTTT.

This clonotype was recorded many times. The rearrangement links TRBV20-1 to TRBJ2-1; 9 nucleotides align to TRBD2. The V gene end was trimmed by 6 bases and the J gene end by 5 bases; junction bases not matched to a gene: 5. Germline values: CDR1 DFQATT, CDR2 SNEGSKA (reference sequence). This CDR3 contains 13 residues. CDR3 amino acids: CSARGGFNNEQFF. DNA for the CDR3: TGCAGTGCGCGGGGGGGCTTCAACAATGAGCAGTTCTTC.

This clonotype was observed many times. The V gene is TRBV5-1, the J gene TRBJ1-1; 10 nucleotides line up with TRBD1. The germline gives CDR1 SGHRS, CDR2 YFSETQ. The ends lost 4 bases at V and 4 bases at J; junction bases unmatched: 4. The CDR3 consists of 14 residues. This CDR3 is CASSDRGRGTEAFF. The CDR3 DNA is TGCGCCAGCAGCGACAGGGGGCGCGGCACTGAAGCTTTCTTT.

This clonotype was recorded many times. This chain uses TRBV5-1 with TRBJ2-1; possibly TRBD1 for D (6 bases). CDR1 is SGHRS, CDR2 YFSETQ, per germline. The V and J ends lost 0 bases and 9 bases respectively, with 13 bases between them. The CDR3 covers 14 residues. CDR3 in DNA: TGCGCCAGCAGCTTGGTGCTGGGGGCTGGTGAGCAGTTCTTC. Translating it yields CASSLVLGAGEQFF.

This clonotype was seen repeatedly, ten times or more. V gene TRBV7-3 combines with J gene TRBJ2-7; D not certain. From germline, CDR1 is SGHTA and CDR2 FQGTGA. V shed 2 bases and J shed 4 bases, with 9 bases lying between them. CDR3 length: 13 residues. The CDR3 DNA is TGTGCCAGCAGCTTACACGGCGGATACGAGCAGTACTTC. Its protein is CASSLHGGYEQYF.

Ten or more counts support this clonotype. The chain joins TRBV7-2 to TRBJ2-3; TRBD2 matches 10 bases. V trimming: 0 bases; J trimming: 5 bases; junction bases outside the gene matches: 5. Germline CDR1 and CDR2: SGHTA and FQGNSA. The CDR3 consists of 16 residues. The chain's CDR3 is CASSLASSGGQDTQYF. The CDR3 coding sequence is TGTGCCAGCAGCTTAGCCTCTAGCGGGGGCCAAGATACGCAGTATTTT. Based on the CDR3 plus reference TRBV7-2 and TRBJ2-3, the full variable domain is GAGVSQSPSNKVTEKGKDVELRCDPISGHTALYWYRQSLGQGLEFLIYFQGNSAPDKSGLPSDRFSAERTGGSVSTLTIQRTQQEDSAVYLCASSLASSGGQDTQYFGPGTRLTVL.

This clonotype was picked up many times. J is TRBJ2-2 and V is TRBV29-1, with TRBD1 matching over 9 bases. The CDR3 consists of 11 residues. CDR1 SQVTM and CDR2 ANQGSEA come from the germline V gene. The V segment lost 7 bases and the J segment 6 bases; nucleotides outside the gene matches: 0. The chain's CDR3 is CSGDRAGELFF. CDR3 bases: TGCAGCGGGGACAGGGCCGGGGAGCTGTTTTTT.

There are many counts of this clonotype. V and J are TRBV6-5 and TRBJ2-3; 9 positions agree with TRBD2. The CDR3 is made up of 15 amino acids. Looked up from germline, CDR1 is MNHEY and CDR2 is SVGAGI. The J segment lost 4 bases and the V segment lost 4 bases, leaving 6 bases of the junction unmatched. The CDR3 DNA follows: TGTGCCAGCAGTTCGACTAGCGGTACCGCAGATACGCAGTATTTT. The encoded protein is CASSSTSGTADTQYF.

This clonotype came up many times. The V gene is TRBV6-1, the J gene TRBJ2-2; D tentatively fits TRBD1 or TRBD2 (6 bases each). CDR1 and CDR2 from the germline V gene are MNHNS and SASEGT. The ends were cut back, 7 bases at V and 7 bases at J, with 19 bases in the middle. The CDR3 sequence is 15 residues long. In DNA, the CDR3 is TGTGCCAGCACCTCCCGGGGGCCGGAGGACGGGGAGCTGTTTTTT. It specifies CASTSRGPEDGELFF.

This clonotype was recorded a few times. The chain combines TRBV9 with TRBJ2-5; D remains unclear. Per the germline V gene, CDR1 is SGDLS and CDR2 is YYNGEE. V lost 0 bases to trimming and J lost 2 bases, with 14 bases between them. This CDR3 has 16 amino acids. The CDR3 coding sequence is TGTGCCAGCAGCGTAGATTTCTTGGGCTATCAAGAGACCCAGTACTTC. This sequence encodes CASSVDFLGYQETQYF.

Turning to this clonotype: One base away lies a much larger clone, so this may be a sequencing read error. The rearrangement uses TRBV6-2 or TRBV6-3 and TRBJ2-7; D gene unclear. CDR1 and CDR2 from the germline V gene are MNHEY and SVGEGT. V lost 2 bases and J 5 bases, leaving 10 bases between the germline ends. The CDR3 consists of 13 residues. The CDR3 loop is CASSYGRYNEQYF. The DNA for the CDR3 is TGTGCCAGCAGTTACGGACGGTACAACGAGCAGTACTTC.

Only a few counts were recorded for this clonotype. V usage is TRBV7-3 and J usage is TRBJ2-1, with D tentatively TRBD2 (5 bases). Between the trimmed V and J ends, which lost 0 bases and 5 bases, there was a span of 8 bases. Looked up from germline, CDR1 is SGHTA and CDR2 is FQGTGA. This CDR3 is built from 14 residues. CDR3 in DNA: TGTGCCAGCAGCTTAACCGGGAACAACAATGAGCAGTTCTTC. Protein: CASSLTGNNNEQFF.

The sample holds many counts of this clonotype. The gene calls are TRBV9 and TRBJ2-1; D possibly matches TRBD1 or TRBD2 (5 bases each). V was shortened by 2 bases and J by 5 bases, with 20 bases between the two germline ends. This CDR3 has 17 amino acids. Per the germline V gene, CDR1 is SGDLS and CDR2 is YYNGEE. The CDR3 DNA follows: TGTGCCAGCAGCGTGGGGGTAGGGGCGGACAAAAACAATGAGCAGTTCTTC. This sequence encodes CASSVGVGADKNNEQFF.

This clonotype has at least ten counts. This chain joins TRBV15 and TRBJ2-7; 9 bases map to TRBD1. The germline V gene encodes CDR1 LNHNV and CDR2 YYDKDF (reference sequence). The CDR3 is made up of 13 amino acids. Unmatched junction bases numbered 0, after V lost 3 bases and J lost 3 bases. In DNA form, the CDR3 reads TGTGCCACCAGCAGGACAGGGGGCTACGAGCAGTACTTC. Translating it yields CATSRTGGYEQYF.

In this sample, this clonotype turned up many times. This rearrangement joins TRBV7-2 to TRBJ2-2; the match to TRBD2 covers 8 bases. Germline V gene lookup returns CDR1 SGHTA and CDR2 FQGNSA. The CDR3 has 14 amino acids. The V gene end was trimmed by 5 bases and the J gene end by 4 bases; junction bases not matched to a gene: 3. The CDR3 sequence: CASSQAGVTGELFF. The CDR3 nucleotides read TGTGCCAGCAGCCAAGCGGGGGTCACCGGGGAGCTGTTTTTT.

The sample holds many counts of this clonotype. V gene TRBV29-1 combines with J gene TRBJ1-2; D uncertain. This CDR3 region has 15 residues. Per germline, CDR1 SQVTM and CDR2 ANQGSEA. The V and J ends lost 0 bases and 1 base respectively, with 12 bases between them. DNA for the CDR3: TGCAGCGTTGAAGAATTCAGCAGTTTTAACTATGGCTACACCTTC. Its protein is CSVEEFSSFNYGYTF.

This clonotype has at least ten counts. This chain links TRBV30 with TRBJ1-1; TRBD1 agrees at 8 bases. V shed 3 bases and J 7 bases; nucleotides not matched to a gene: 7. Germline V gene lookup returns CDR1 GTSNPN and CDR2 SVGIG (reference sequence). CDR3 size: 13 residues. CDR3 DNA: TGTGCCTGGAGGGAGGACAGGGCAGTTGAAGCTTTCTTT. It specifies CAWREDRAVEAFF. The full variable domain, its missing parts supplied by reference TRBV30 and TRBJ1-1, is SQTIHQWPATLVQPVGSPLSLECTVEGTSNPNLYWYRQAAGRGLQLLFYSVGIGQISSEVPQNLSASRPQDRQFILSSKKLLLSDSGFYLCAWREDRAVEAFFGQGTRLTVV.

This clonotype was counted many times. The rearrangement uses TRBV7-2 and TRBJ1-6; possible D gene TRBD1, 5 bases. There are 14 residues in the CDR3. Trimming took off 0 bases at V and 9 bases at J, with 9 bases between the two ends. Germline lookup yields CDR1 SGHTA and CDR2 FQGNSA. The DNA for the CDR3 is TGTGCCAGCAGCTTAGCCAGGGCGCGTTCACCCCTCCACTTT. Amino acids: CASSLARARSPLHF.

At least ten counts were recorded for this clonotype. As DNA, the CDR3 is TGTGCCAGTAGTATTACAGGGTTGAACACTGAAGCTTTCTTT. It codes for CASSITGLNTEAFF. The V and J genes are TRBV19 and TRBJ1-1; tentatively, D is TRBD1 (6 bases). The CDR3 is 14 residues long. Germline V gene data show CDR1 as LNHDA and CDR2 as SQIVND (reference sequence). V lost 3 bases and J 0 bases, leaving 8 bases between the germline ends.

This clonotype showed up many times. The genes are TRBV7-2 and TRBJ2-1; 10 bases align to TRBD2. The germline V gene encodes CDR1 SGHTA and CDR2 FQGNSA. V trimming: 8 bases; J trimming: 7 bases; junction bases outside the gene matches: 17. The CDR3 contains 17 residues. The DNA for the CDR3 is TGTGCCAGCCTCCCCCGGGCTAGCGGGGGTATAAGGAATGAGCAGTTCTTC. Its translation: CASLPRASGGIRNEQFF.

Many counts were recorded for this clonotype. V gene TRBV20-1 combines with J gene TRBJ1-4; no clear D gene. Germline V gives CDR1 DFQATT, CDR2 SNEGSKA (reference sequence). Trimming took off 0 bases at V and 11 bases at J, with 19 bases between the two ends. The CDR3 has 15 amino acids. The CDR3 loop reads CSARDFGPTEKKLFF. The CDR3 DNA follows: TGCAGTGCTAGAGATTTCGGCCCTACCGAGAAGAAACTGTTTTTT.

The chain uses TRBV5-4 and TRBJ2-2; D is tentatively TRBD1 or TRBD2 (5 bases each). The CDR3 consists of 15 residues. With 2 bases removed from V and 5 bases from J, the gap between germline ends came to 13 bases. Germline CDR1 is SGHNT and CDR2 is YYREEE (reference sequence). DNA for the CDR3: TGTGCCAGCAGCTTACCGGGACGGATAACCGGGGAGCTGTTTTTT. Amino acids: CASSLPGRITGELFF.

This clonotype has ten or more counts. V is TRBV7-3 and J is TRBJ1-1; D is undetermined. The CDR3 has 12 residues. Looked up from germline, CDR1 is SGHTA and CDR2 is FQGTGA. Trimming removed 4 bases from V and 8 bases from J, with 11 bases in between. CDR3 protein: CASSSRAGEAFF. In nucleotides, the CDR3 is TGTGCCAGCAGCTCCCGGGCGGGGGAAGCTTTCTTT.

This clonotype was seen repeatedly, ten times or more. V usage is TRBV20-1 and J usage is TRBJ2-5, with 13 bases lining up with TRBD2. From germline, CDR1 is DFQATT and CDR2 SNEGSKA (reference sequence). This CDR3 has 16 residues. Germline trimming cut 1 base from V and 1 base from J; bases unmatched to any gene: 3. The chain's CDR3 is CSARVLAGGVQETQYF. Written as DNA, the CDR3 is TGCAGTGCTAGAGTACTAGCGGGGGGGGTCCAAGAGACCCAGTACTTC.

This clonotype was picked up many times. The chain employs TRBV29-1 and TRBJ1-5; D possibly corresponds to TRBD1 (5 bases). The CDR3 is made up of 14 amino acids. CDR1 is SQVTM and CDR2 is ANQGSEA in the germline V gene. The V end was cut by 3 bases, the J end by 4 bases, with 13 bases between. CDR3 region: CSVEGGSGNQPQHF. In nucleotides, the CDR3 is TGCAGCGTTGAGGGGGGGAGCGGTAATCAGCCCCAGCATTTT.